One sample yielded the 25 T cell receptor beta chains listed below, sequenced in a study of blood T cells in healthy people across ages. Primed by a sample-barcoded 5' primer and a J-beta primer mix, a second PCR proceeded for roughly 6 to 12 cycles. A single record per CDR3 protein comes from TCRdb applying MiXCR to the 5' RACE reads. The sample has about 900,000 distinct CDR3 sequences; 60% to 80% are singletons. Input material: blood. Source of these receptors: a man under 40 in good health.

The gene calls are TRBV5-1 and TRBJ1-3; 11 positions agree with TRBD1. V dropped 4 bases and J dropped 6; count of bases not matched to a gene: 6. Germline-derived CDR1 and CDR2 are SGHRS and YFSETQ. This CDR3 is built from 15 residues. The CDR3 sequence: CASSQGQGAKNTIYF. CDR3 nucleotide sequence: TGCGCCAGCAGCCAAGGACAGGGGGCTAAAAACACCATATATTTT.

The gene calls are TRBV29-1 and TRBJ2-3, with TRBD2 matching over 11 bases. The CDR3 has 16 amino acids. From germline, CDR1 is SQVTM and CDR2 ANQGSEA. V lost 4 bases and J lost 2; bases outside the gene matches: 8. CDR3 amino acids: CSVVLAGGLFTDTQYF. Written as DNA, the CDR3 is TGCAGCGTTGTTCTAGCGGGGGGACTCTTCACAGATACGCAGTATTTT.

The chain couples TRBV20-1 to TRBJ2-3; the D call may be TRBD1 or TRBD2 (5 bases each). The CDR3 spans 12 residues. Germline V gives CDR1 DFQATT, CDR2 SNEGSKA (reference sequence). The CDR3 bases are TGCACCACGGGACGGGGTACGGGTACGCAGTATTTT. It codes for CTTGRGTGTQYF.

In its sample, this clonotype was seen once. The gene calls are TRBV4-3 and TRBJ2-4, with TRBD1 identical over 9 bases. CDR3 length: 16 amino acids. Germline loops: CDR1 LGHNA, CDR2 YSLEER. Losses at the gene ends were 3 bases for V and 13 bases for J; bases not matched to a gene: 16. In DNA, the CDR3 is TGCGCCAGCAGCCAGATAAGGGGACAGGGCCAGAAAGAGCAGTACTTC. It encodes CASSQIRGQGQKEQYF.

V usage is TRBV28 and J usage is TRBJ2-1, with 10 positions matching TRBD1. The CDR3 consists of 15 residues. Germline-derived CDR1 and CDR2 are MDHEN and SYDVKM. With 7 bases clipped from V and 6 bases from J, the junction kept 9 bases outside the gene matches. Here the CDR3 reads CASTRTGGIFNEQFF. CDR3 in DNA: TGTGCCAGCACCCGGACAGGGGGTATCTTCAATGAGCAGTTCTTC.

As concerns this clonotype: A read error may be the cause here, since a much bigger clone is one base away. The V and J genes are TRBV24-1 and TRBJ1-5, with TRBD1 as a possible D gene (6 bases). Trimming took off 5 bases at V and 2 bases at J, with 12 bases between the two ends. Germline V gene data show CDR1 as KGHDR and CDR2 as SFDVKD. CDR3 length: 15 residues. CDR3: CATSVKGGRNQPQHF. CDR3 coding DNA: TGTGCCACCAGTGTTAAGGGGGGGCGCAATCAGCCCCAGCATTTT.

This chain joins TRBV20-1 and TRBJ2-7, with D possibly being TRBD1 or TRBD2 (5 bases each). The V and J ends lost 4 bases and 1 base respectively, with 14 bases between them. Germline V gene sequence: CDR1 DFQATT, CDR2 SNEGSKA (reference sequence). The CDR3 extends over 14 amino acids. CDR3 nucleotides: TGCAGTGCTACCCGGGACGCCAGTTCCTACGAGCAGTACTTC. Its protein product is CSATRDASSYEQYF.

The chain is built from TRBV28 and TRBJ2-7, with D perhaps TRBD1 (6 bases). The CDR3 spans 16 residues. Trimming cost V 0 bases and J 5 bases, with 17 bases left between them. CDR1 MDHEN and CDR2 SYDVKM come from the germline V gene. The CDR3 sequence: CASSLWGTTGLDEQYF. The DNA of the CDR3 is TGTGCCAGCAGTTTATGGGGAACGACAGGTTTGGACGAGCAGTACTTC.

V and J are TRBV12-3 or TRBV12-4 and TRBJ2-1, with 9 bases lining up with TRBD1. Losses at the gene ends were 7 bases for V and 9 bases for J; bases not matched to a gene: 13. There are 15 residues in the CDR3. CDR3 nucleotide sequence: TGTGCCAGCACCCCCGGGGGACAGGGTTTGAGTGAGCAGTTCTTC. It codes for CASTPGGQGLSEQFF.

The chain links TRBV3-1 to TRBJ2-5; 8 bases are a match to TRBD2. V gave up 6 bases and J gave up 4 bases; unmatched junction bases: 10. The CDR3 spans 15 residues. Germline loops: CDR1 LGHDT, CDR2 YNNKEL (reference sequence). The CDR3 protein is CASSHSGDRRETQYF. The CDR3 nucleotides read TGTGCCAGCAGTCATAGCGGGGACCGCCGAGAGACCCAGTACTTC.

J is TRBJ1-2 and V is TRBV5-1; D is ambiguous. There are 13 residues in the CDR3. Germline CDR1 and CDR2: SGHRS and YFSETQ. V was pared by 0 bases and J by 0 bases, with 3 bases between. The CDR3 region is CASSLDANYGYTF. The CDR3 region has the DNA TGCGCCAGCAGCTTGGATGCTAACTATGGCTACACCTTC.

The chain links TRBV4-3 to TRBJ1-6; 8 positions agree with TRBD1. Germline V lookup: CDR1 LGHNA, CDR2 YSLEER. The CDR3 totals 15 residues. V dropped 2 bases and J dropped 7; count of bases not matched to a gene: 4. In nucleotides, the CDR3 is TGCGCCAGCAGCCAATACGGACAGGGAAATTCACCCCTCCACTTT. Protein sequence: CASSQYGQGNSPLHF.

The J gene is TRBJ1-6, the V gene TRBV12-3 or TRBV12-4; unclear D gene. The CDR3 loop spans 15 amino acids. Trimming took 3 bases from V and 13 from J, leaving 19 bases between them. Here the CDR3 reads CASSFGPPEGSPLHF. CDR3 coding DNA: TGTGCCAGCAGTTTCGGGCCTCCCGAGGGTTCGCCCCTCCACTTT.

This sequence joins TRBV6-5 and TRBJ2-1, with TRBD2 matching over 12 bases. The CDR3 covers 20 residues. J gave up 9 bases and V 2 bases, and 20 bases lay outside the gene matches. Per the germline V gene, CDR1 is MNHEY and CDR2 is SVGAGI. DNA for the CDR3: TGTGCCAGCAGTTACGTAGGACTAGCGGGGATTAAAACGCCTTATGGTGAGCAGTTCTTC. Translating it yields CASSYVGLAGIKTPYGEQFF.

The gene calls are TRBV30 and TRBJ2-5, with no clear D. CDR3 size: 12 residues. The V end lost 2 bases, the J end lost 0 bases, and 4 bases lay between the germline ends. From germline, CDR1 is GTSNPN and CDR2 SVGIG (reference sequence). CDR3 DNA: TGTGCCTGGAGTACCTACCAAGAGACCCAGTACTTC. As protein: CAWSTYQETQYF.

The CDR3 bases are TGTTCCCAAGGGGGGGACGATGGCTACACCTTC. The encoded protein is CSQGGDDGYTF. This chain connects TRBV25-1 to TRBJ1-2; D is perhaps TRBD1 (6 bases). The CDR3 sequence is 11 residues long. Germline CDR1 and CDR2: MGHDK and SYGVNS.

The chain recombines TRBV12-3 or TRBV12-4 with TRBJ2-3, with D maybe TRBD2 (7 bases). The CDR3 runs 16 residues. Trimming left V 6 bases short and J 4 bases short, with 20 bases between. This CDR3 reads CASSPGGREVPDTQYF. CDR3 nucleotides: TGTGCCAGCAGCCCGGGGGGCAGGGAGGTCCCAGATACGCAGTATTTT.

J is TRBJ1-6 and V is TRBV20-1; tentatively, D is TRBD1 (5 bases). V lost 0 bases and J lost 9, with 12 bases in between. The germline V gene has CDR1 DFQATT and CDR2 SNEGSKA (reference sequence). The CDR3 totals 14 residues. CDR3 bases: TGCAGTGCTAGAGATCCCTGGGGGAGTTCACCCCTCCACTTT. It encodes CSARDPWGSSPLHF.

The chain employs TRBV28 and TRBJ2-4, with a possible D match to TRBD1 (6 bases). V lost 2 bases, J lost 4 bases, and 18 bases lay in between. Germline loops: CDR1 MDHEN, CDR2 SYDVKM. The CDR3 covers 17 residues. CDR3 bases: TGTGCCAGCAGTTTAGGGGTTACAGGGAAAAATAAAAACATTCAGTACTTC. It translates to CASSLGVTGKNKNIQYF.

This clonotype was picked up a small number of times. This chain links TRBV5-1 with TRBJ2-1, with D possibly matching TRBD1 (5 bases). Per the germline V gene, CDR1 is SGHRS and CDR2 is YFSETQ. Trimming pared 1 base from V and 5 bases from J, leaving 16 bases between. This CDR3 contains 16 residues. The CDR3 nucleotides read TGCGCCAGCAGCTTGAGTACCAGGGCGGAACACAATGAGCAGTTCTTC. Protein sequence: CASSLSTRAEHNEQFF.

This clonotype has only one observation. The V gene is TRBV27, the J gene TRBJ1-2; D perhaps matches TRBD1 (5 bases). The CDR3 has 13 residues. Germline V gene data show CDR1 as MNHEY and CDR2 as SMNVEV (reference sequence). Trimming cost V 6 bases and J 6 bases, with 14 bases left between them. The CDR3 here is CASSLRGIDGYTF. The CDR3 DNA follows: TGTGCCAGCAGCCTCCGGGGGATAGATGGCTACACCTTC.

The rearrangement uses TRBV2 and TRBJ2-1; 10 bases align to TRBD2. CDR1 is SNHLY, CDR2 FYNNEI, per germline. The trim removed 11 bases at V and 6 bases at J, leaving 7 bases unmatched. The CDR3 has 13 amino acids. The CDR3 is CASLSGGFNEQFF. The CDR3 coding sequence is TGTGCCTCCCTTAGCGGGGGGTTCAATGAGCAGTTCTTC.

This clonotype turned up a few times. This chain joins TRBV24-1 and TRBJ1-2; possibly TRBD1 for D (5 bases). The CDR3 totals 15 residues. Germline V gives CDR1 KGHDR, CDR2 SFDVKD. V was pared by 2 bases and J by 6 bases, with 15 bases between. The CDR3 coding sequence is TGTGCCACCAGTGATTCTGGGGCAGAATTCAATGGCTACACCTTC. Its translation: CATSDSGAEFNGYTF.

This chain connects TRBV14 to TRBJ2-6; 9 bases fit TRBD1. Losses at the gene ends were 3 bases for V and 0 bases for J; bases not matched to a gene: 18. The length of the CDR3 is 22 residues. Germline-derived CDR1 and CDR2 are SGHDN and FVKESK. DNA for the CDR3: TGTGCCAGCAGCCATTGGGAACCGGGACAGGGTTTGGGGTACTCTGGGGCCAACGTCCTGACTTTC. Translated, it gives CASSHWEPGQGLGYSGANVLTF.

The V and J genes are TRBV2 and TRBJ2-4; 10 bases agree with TRBD1. Matching the DNA end better, TRBJ2-7 makes the J call doubtful. The CDR3 is 18 amino acids. CDR1 and CDR2 (germline): SNHLY, FYNNEI. Here the CDR3 DNA reads TGTGCCAGCAGCCCCCCAGGGTCCGACAGGGGGCTCTCCTACGAGCAGTACTTC. The encoded protein is CASSPPGSDRGLSYEQYF.